This TCR beta chain came from a study of tumor-infiltrating lymphocytes in primary liver carcinoma. Study background: Patients were men and women aged 30 to 69 years.

It was from about 19-30 mg of unsorted bulk tissue that RNA and DNA were co-extracted. Surgery removed the patients' primary liver carcinoma. The patients lived with chronic HBV infection and had not yet received any treatment. About this clonotype itself: The target antigen is unknown. Here the CDR3 omits its conserved ending phenylalanine or tryptophan, so a read error is the likely source.

With a constant-region primer, TCR beta cDNA was made from approximately 520 ng of total RNA. Construction of TCR beta libraries relied on three successive nested multiplex PCR rounds employing slightly modified ARM-PCR. TRBV1-TRBV30 forward primers paired with a C-beta reverse primer drove the first two PCR rounds, around 9 cycles each. From the multiplex PCR reads, TCRdb called clonotypes with MiXCR, one entry per CDR3 protein. The sample lists around 79,000 distinct CDR3 sequences; approximately 62% were seen once. Per germline, CDR1 MNHEY and CDR2 SVGAGI. The CDR3 covers 16 residues. Regarding the study as a whole: Blood's top-250-clone fraction was significantly lower than that of tumors (p = 0.039).

The chain employs TRBV6-5 and TRBJ2-7, with 7 bases matching TRBD1. This TCR was recovered from a man aged 40-50 years with primary liver carcinoma and hepatitis B virus infection. The sequencing input was tumor-adjacent normal liver tissue. CDR3: CVSRSGQAASFYEQYL. The CDR3 region has the DNA TGTGTCAGCAGGTCCGGACAGGCAGCATCCTTTTACGAGCAGTACCTC.